This T cell receptor (beta chain) was retrieved from a study of blood T cells in healthy people across ages. V was cut by 4 bases and J by 2 bases, with 15 bases left in between. Germline loops: CDR1 SGHRS, CDR2 YFSETQ. This CDR3 region has 16 residues. Study results and limitations: Aged donors had fewer naive CD4+ cells and lower diversity than long-lived donors.

Concerning this clonotype: The target antigen is unknown.

Then a second PCR, running roughly 7 to 11 cycles, was carried out with a sample-barcoded 5' primer and a J-beta primer mix. From the 5' RACE reads, TCRdb called clonotypes with MiXCR, one entry per CDR3 protein. The repertoire holds approximately 600,000 distinct CDR3 sequences, about 54% seen once, with roughly 34% in the top ten. The sample was blood. The chain combines TRBV5-1 with TRBJ2-2, with D perhaps being TRBD1 or TRBD2 (5 bases each). The sequence was collected from a man in his 60s in good health. The CDR3 DNA follows: TGCGCCAGCAGCCCCCAGGTGGGGACCAACACCGGGGAGCTGTTTTTT. Translated: CASSPQVGTNTGELFF.